A single T cell receptor (beta chain) is shown here with its context. TCRdb re-called the RT-PCR reads with MiXCR, one entry per CDR3 protein. Among approximately 720,000 distinct CDR3 sequences listed, 14% were seen once. The CDR3 runs to 19 residues. Germline values: CDR1 KGHSH, CDR2 LQKENI. Trimming at V came to 3 bases and at J to 3 bases, leaving 13 bases not matched to a gene. This receptor was taken from a female donor in good health, serving as a healthy control. Sample: memory CD4+ T cells from blood. The chain uses TRBV18 and TRBJ2-7; 14 nucleotides line up with TRBD2. The CDR3 is CASSPLARSGTSGSYEQYF. The CDR3 DNA reads as TGTGCCAGCTCACCGCTGGCCAGGTCCGGGACTAGCGGGAGCTACGAGCAGTACTTC.